Below, 24 T cell receptor beta chains from the same sample are listed, as sequenced in a study. TCRdb used MiXCR to reprocess the reads, holding one entry per CDR3 protein. The sample shows 6,500 to 7,500 distinct CDR3 sequences, 32% of them seen only once. Sequences were obtained from blood. The receptors here all came from a human donor.

This clonotype was counted between two and nine times. The chain links TRBV29-1 to TRBJ2-3; D is perhaps TRBD2 (6 bases). Germline loops: CDR1 SQVTM, CDR2 ANQGSEA. The CDR3 has 13 residues. Trimming took off 1 base at V and 11 bases at J, with 16 bases between the two ends. In nucleotides, the CDR3 is TGCAGCGTTGAAGGGAGCGGGTTGGGTGAGCAGTATTTT. It translates to CSVEGSGLGEQYF.

The rearrangement joins TRBV29-1 to TRBJ2-1, with D perhaps TRBD1 (5 bases). This CDR3 region has 13 residues. V lost 8 bases to trimming and J lost 5 bases, with 16 bases between them. Germline loops: CDR1 SQVTM, CDR2 ANQGSEA. The CDR3 spells CSRTPGSHNEQFF. In nucleotides, the CDR3 is TGCAGCAGGACACCAGGGTCTCACAATGAGCAGTTCTTC.

This clonotype was seen a few times. This may stem from a read error, because a much larger clone lies one nucleotide away. V gene TRBV29-1 combines with J gene TRBJ2-1; D perhaps matches TRBD2 (6 bases). CDR3 length equals 14 residues. Deletions cut 6 bases from V and 6 bases from J, with 18 bases between. Germline CDR1 SQVTM, CDR2 ANQGSEA. DNA for the CDR3: TGCAGCGTATTGACTAGAGGAGGCGTCAATGAGCAGTTCTTC. Translated, it gives CSVLTRGGVNEQFF.

By proportion, this clonotype is medium-sized. The J gene is TRBJ2-1, the V gene TRBV29-1; 9 bases match TRBD2. Germline V CDR1 and CDR2: SQVTM, ANQGSEA. V trimming: 4 bases; J trimming: 3 bases; junction bases outside the gene matches: 13. The CDR3 extends over 17 amino acids. CDR3 DNA: TGCAGCGTTGGGGGGGACCGGCGGGAGGGATTCTACAATGAGCAGTTCTTC. This codes for CSVGGDRREGFYNEQFF.

This clonotype was counted only a few times. The chain employs TRBV20-1 and TRBJ2-7; maybe TRBD2 (5 bases). The V end was cut by 3 bases, the J end by 7 bases, with 19 bases between. The CDR3 runs 14 residues. Germline CDR1 is DFQATT and CDR2 is SNEGSKA (reference sequence). The CDR3 here is CSASSLAYEGEQYF. The CDR3 region has the DNA TGCAGTGCTAGCAGCTTAGCCTACGAGGGAGAGCAGTACTTC.

This clonotype was recorded at least ten times. The genes are TRBV30 and TRBJ1-2; 8 bases map to TRBD1. Germline CDR1 GTSNPN, CDR2 SVGIG (reference sequence). V was clipped by 3 bases and J by 4 bases; unmatched bases: 7. The CDR3 runs to 14 residues. The CDR3 sequence is CAWRASGGGYGYTF. In nucleotides, the CDR3 is TGTGCCTGGAGAGCTTCAGGGGGCGGCTATGGCTACACCTTC.

This clonotype is medium-sized (0.01 to 0.1%) in the sample. The chain recombines TRBV15 with TRBJ2-1; TRBD2 matches 7 bases. There are 15 residues in the CDR3. The V gene's germline CDR1 is LNHNV and CDR2 YYDKDF (reference sequence). The ends lost 1 base at V and 6 bases at J; junction bases unmatched: 6. The CDR3 DNA sequence: TGTGCCACCAGCAGAGGGGCGGGAGCGAGCAATGAGCAGTTCTTC. The encoded protein is CATSRGAGASNEQFF.

In its sample, this clonotype ranks as medium-sized (0.01 to 0.1%). V usage is TRBV6-4 and J usage is TRBJ2-1; D possibly corresponds to TRBD2 (6 bases). V lost 4 bases and J lost 4, with 11 bases in between. Germline V gene lookup returns CDR1 MRHNA and CDR2 SNTAGT. The CDR3 extends over 14 amino acids. The CDR3 protein is CASSVASDYNEQFF. The CDR3 nucleotides are TGTGCCAGCAGTGTAGCTAGCGATTACAATGAGCAGTTCTTC.

This clonotype is deemed medium-sized. The V call is TRBV18, the J call TRBJ1-1; TRBD1 might be the D (5 bases). Trimming stripped 3 bases from V and 4 bases from J, with 12 bases between. This CDR3 is built from 14 residues. The germline V gene has CDR1 KGHSH and CDR2 LQKENI. The DNA of the CDR3 is TGTGCCAGCTCACCGAGTTTCGGGGGCACTGAAGCTTTCTTT. Protein sequence: CASSPSFGGTEAFF.

In this sample, this clonotype turned up many times. V gene TRBV29-1 combines with J gene TRBJ1-1; a possible D gene is TRBD1 (5 bases). Germline V gene lookup returns CDR1 SQVTM and CDR2 ANQGSEA. This CDR3 has 16 amino acids. Trimming took 5 bases from V and 4 from J, leaving 23 bases between them. The chain's CDR3 is CSVFFLQGESPTEAFF. Written as DNA, the CDR3 is TGCAGCGTTTTCTTTCTCCAGGGAGAATCGCCCACTGAAGCTTTCTTT.

V gene TRBV4-2 combines with J gene TRBJ2-1; no reliable D call. Trimming took 0 bases from V and 3 from J, leaving 6 bases between them. The CDR3 runs to 14 residues. Germline values: CDR1 LGHNA, CDR2 YNFKEQ. DNA of the CDR3: TGTGCCAGCAGCCAAGAGGGATTCTACAATGAGCAGTTCTTC. Amino acids: CASSQEGFYNEQFF.

By sample fraction, this clonotype is medium-sized (0.01 to 0.1%). This chain links TRBV25-1 with TRBJ2-1; a possible D gene is TRBD2 (5 bases). V was cut by 2 bases and J by 6 bases, with 14 bases left in between. Germline V gene sequence: CDR1 MGHDK, CDR2 SYGVNS. The CDR3 extends over 15 amino acids. CDR3 sequence (DNA): TGTGCCAGCAGTGAAGCGGGCAGGAGTGGCAATGAGCAGTTCTTC. Translating gives CASSEAGRSGNEQFF. The full variable domain, completed using reference TRBV25-1 and TRBJ2-1, is EADIYQTPRYLVIGTGKKITLECSQTMGHDKMYWYQQDPGMELHLIHYSYGVNSTEKGDLSSESTVSRIRTEHFPLTLESARPSHTSQYLCASSEAGRSGNEQFFGPGTRLTVL.

This clonotype is medium-sized within its sample. The V gene is TRBV20-1, the J gene TRBJ2-5; D tentatively fits TRBD1 or TRBD2 (5 bases each). The CDR3 totals 14 residues. V was shortened by 3 bases and J by 1 base, with 12 bases between the two germline ends. Per germline, CDR1 DFQATT and CDR2 SNEGSKA (reference sequence). This CDR3 is CSARTGDPQETQYF. DNA for the CDR3: TGCAGTGCTAGGACCGGGGACCCCCAAGAGACCCAGTACTTC.

J is TRBJ1-1 and V is TRBV4-2; 8 bases fit TRBD1. From germline, CDR1 is LGHNA and CDR2 YNFKEQ. This CDR3 comprises 16 residues. The V gene end was trimmed by 4 bases and the J gene end by 0 bases; junction bases not matched to a gene: 7. CDR3 amino acids: CASSPMSRGLNTEAFF. As DNA, the CDR3 is TGTGCCAGCAGCCCAATGAGCAGGGGGCTGAACACTGAAGCTTTCTTT.

This clonotype was seen repeatedly, ten times or more. The gene calls are TRBV20-1 and TRBJ1-1; D gene ambiguous. V was cut by 1 base and J by 2 bases, with 8 bases left in between. The length of the CDR3 is 13 residues. Germline V gene sequence: CDR1 DFQATT, CDR2 SNEGSKA (reference sequence). The CDR3 region is CSARASANTEAFF. In DNA, the CDR3 is TGCAGTGCTAGAGCTTCGGCAAACACTGAAGCTTTCTTT.

By sample share, this clonotype is medium-sized. The chain employs TRBV20-1 and TRBJ1-1; maybe TRBD1 (6 bases). In germline, CDR1 is DFQATT, CDR2 SNEGSKA (reference sequence). Trimming cost V 6 bases and J 4 bases, with 21 bases left between them. The length of the CDR3 is 15 residues. The CDR3 nucleotides read TGCAGTGCCAATCAGGCCGGACAGATATCCACTGAAGCTTTCTTT. This encodes CSANQAGQISTEAFF.

The rearrangement links TRBV4-2 to TRBJ2-7; 9 bases agree with TRBD2. CDR3 length equals 16 residues. Germline CDR1 and CDR2: LGHNA and YNFKEQ. Unmatched junction bases numbered 7, after V lost 1 base and J lost 3 bases. The CDR3 DNA is TGTGCCAGCAGCCAAGTGTCTAGCGGGAAGTTCTACGAGCAGTACTTC. Translating it yields CASSQVSSGKFYEQYF.

Worth noting for this clonotype: This may be a read error: a much more frequent sequence differs by one nucleotide. The chain is built from TRBV5-1 and TRBJ2-2; 11 bases line up with TRBD2. Germline V gene data show CDR1 as SGHRS and CDR2 as YFSETQ. The CDR3 is made up of 18 amino acids. CDR3 protein: CASSFRPTSGSTTGEQFF. The DNA of the CDR3 is TGCGCCAGCAGCTTTCGCCCAACTAGCGGGAGTACCACCGGGGAGCAGTTTTTT. The full variable domain, with the rest looked up from reference TRBV5-1 and TRBJ2-2, is KAGVTQTPRYLIKTRGQQVTLSCSPISGHRSVSWYQQTPGQGLQFLFEYFSETQRNKGNFPGRFSGRQFSNSRSEMNVSTLELGDSALYLCASSFRPTSGSTTGEQFFGEGSRLTVL.

In this sample, this clonotype is medium-sized. The gene calls are TRBV11-2 and TRBJ2-7; TRBD2 matches at 13 bases. This CDR3 spans 16 amino acids. Germline V lookup: CDR1 SGHAT, CDR2 FQNNGV. The V gene end was trimmed by 0 bases and the J gene end by 2 bases; junction bases not matched to a gene: 1. The CDR3 loop reads CASSLEGTSGTYEQYF. The CDR3, as DNA: TGTGCCAGCAGCTTAGAAGGGACTAGCGGGACCTACGAGCAGTACTTC.

In regard to this clonotype: One base away lies a much larger clone, so this may be a sequencing read error. The chain is built from TRBV29-1 and TRBJ2-1, with TRBD2 matching 9 bases. The CDR3 runs to 15 residues. V was pared by 1 base and J by 13 bases, with 14 bases of the junction left unmatched. Germline CDR1 reads SQVTM; CDR2 reads ANQGSEA. The CDR3 coding sequence is TGCAGCGTTGAAGGGGTAGCGGGAGTAGGAGAGACCCAGTTCTTC. Amino acids: CSVEGVAGVGETQFF.

By sample fraction, this clonotype is medium-sized. V and J are TRBV14 and TRBJ2-1, with TRBD2 as a possible D gene (6 bases). CDR1 and CDR2 (germline): SGHDN, FVKESK. V lost 3 bases to trimming and J lost 5 bases, with 14 bases between them. This CDR3 is built from 15 residues. For the CDR3, the DNA is TGTGCCAGCAGCCACTTTACGGGAGTGGACAATGAGCAGTTCTTC. This translates into CASSHFTGVDNEQFF.

The chain couples TRBV14 to TRBJ1-1; D is unclear. CDR1 and CDR2 (germline): SGHDN, FVKESK. The length of the CDR3 is 15 residues. V lost 5 bases and J lost 3, with 16 bases in between. For the CDR3, the DNA is TGTGCCAGCAGCGTCACCGGGGATGGCTACACTGAAGCTTTCTTT. This gives the protein CASSVTGDGYTEAFF.

This clonotype is classed as medium-sized. The CDR3 here is CAWKGPNRAGGVSKNIQYF. DNA for the CDR3: TGTGCCTGGAAAGGCCCTAATAGGGCAGGGGGCGTATCCAAAAACATTCAGTACTTC. This chain uses TRBV30 with TRBJ2-4; 8 bases align to TRBD1. V gave up 4 bases and J gave up 2 bases; unmatched junction bases: 19. The germline V gene encodes CDR1 GTSNPN and CDR2 SVGIG (reference sequence). CDR3 length equals 19 residues.

This clonotype was seen many times. The rearrangement uses TRBV29-1 and TRBJ1-1, with a possible D match to TRBD1 (6 bases). V lost 5 bases to trimming and J lost 4 bases, with 20 bases between them. The CDR3 is 15 residues long. The germline gives CDR1 SQVTM, CDR2 ANQGSEA. In nucleotides, the CDR3 is TGCAGCGTTCTCCTGGGGGGCGGAACGAGCACTGAAGCTTTCTTT. It encodes CSVLLGGGTSTEAFF.